This T cell receptor beta chain appears in the sequencing data of a study of T cell repertoires in cytomegalovirus infection (dated by TCRdb to between 2018 and 2021). Background for the entire study: Peptide stimulations targeted recently identified HLA-C-restricted CMV epitopes, whose presentation resists viral immunomodulation, together with well-studied HLA-B-restricted epitopes. Donor HLA type was relevant to the analysis, as public TCR beta signatures indicated carriage of CMV infection together with the matching HLA type. Results the study describes overall, beyond this receptor: Carriers of CMV infection plus the relevant HLA type were discriminated by the cumulative frequency of public TCR beta family members in the study cohort and in an independent approximately 350-donor cohort. The ex vivo response was dominated by HLA-C-restricted CMV-specific TCR beta clonotypes, which also provided the single most frequent clonotype in two of eight donors.

This clonotype was seen more than once but under ten times. The specificity of this receptor is unknown. Per-base qualities were not stored, and no clone one base away is much larger. The sample's treatment or condition, from its label and the paper: in vitro stimulation with specific CMV peptide epitopes to enrich CMV-specific T cells. TCRdb lists the instrument as Illumina HiSeq 1500. TCRdb passed the public sequencing reads through fastp at Q25 and MiXCR, retaining productive beta sequences. Entries that share a CDR3 protein sequence are merged under the most common genes and DNA. The sample table lists roughly 990,000 distinct CDR3 sequences, roughly a third of them with a count of one. The top ten constitute about an eighth of the sample. Including the terminal cysteine and phenylalanine, the CDR3 comprises 14 residues. Of all the DNA, just the CDR3 is kept, 42 bases in frame from base 1. The V end loses 3 bases and the J end loses 4 bases, and a stretch of 9 bases separates them. The CDR1 and CDR2 encoded by the germline V gene (reference sequence) are LNHDA and SQIVND.

Recombination connected TRBV19 to TRBJ2-2; matching of 5 bases hints at TRBD1 as the D gene. The receptor was isolated from a human donor in good health (CMV status not recorded). Some clones in this sample may be carry-over from other donors' samples. Sequences were derived from cultured CD8+ T cells from PBMCs, sampled from culture after CMV antigen stimulation. The DNA reads TGTGCCAGTAGTATGACAGTTGGCACCGGGGAGCTGTTTTTT. The encoded protein is CASSMTVGTGELFF.